Given below is one TCR beta chain in context. Its antigen is as yet unknown. The CDR3 sequence is 14 residues long. The V gene's germline CDR1 is SGDLS and CDR2 YYNGEE. The V gene lost 0 bases and the J gene lost 7 bases, with 13 bases spanning the gap. The sample originates from a study of a mutant IDH1 vaccine in newly diagnosed glioma. Overall study results and limits: Pseudoprogression seemed unrelated to changes in top peripheral T cell clonotypes.

Time point noted: week 47, end of study. Topical imiquimod was applied with each vaccine dose, which held 300 ug of mutant IDH1 20-mer peptide. Profiled with immunoSEQ multiplex PCR; TCRdb holds only in-frame clones, not every one. This repertoire shows over 50,000 clones, around three quarters found once; its top ten account for over 4%. This rearrangement joins TRBV9 to TRBJ1-1; the D gene is possibly TRBD1 (6 bases). This receptor was identified in a woman aged 40-49 years with glioma. Some clones in this sample may be carry-over from other donors' samples. This sample comprised PBMCs, obtained from a glioma patient whose treatment included an IDH1 peptide vaccine. The CDR3 here is CASSVGAGGSEAFF. The CDR3 DNA sequence: TGTGCCAGCAGCGTAGGGGCGGGGGGCAGTGAAGCTTTCTTT.